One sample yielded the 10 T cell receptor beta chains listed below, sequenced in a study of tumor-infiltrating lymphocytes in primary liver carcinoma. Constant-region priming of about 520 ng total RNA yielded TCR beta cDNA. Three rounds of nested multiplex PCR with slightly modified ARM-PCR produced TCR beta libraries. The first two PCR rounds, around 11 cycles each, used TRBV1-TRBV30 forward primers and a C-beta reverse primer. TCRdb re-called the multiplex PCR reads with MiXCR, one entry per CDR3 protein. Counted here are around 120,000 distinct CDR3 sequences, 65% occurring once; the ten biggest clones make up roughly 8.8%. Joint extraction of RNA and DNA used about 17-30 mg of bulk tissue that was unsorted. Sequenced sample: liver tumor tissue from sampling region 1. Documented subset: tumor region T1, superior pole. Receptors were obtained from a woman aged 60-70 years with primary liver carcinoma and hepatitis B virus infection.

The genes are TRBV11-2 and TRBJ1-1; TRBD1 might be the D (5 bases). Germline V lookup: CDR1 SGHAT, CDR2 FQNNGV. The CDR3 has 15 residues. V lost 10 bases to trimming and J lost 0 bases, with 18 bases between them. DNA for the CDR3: TGTGCCATCGGCTTCCAGGGCCTGATGAACACTGAAGCTTTCTTT. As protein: CAIGFQGLMNTEAFF.

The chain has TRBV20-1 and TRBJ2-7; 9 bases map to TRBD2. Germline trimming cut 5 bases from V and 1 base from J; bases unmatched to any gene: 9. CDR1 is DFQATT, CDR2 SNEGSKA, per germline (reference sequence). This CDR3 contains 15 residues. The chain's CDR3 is CSAGISGSKSYEQYF. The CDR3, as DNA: TGCAGTGCTGGGATTAGCGGGAGTAAGTCCTACGAGCAGTACTTC.

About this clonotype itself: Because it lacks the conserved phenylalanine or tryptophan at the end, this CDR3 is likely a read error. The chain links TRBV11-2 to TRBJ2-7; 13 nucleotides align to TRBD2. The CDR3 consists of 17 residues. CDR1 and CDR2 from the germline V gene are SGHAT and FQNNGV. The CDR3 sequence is CASSSRTSGSVSYGQYS. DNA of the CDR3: TGTGCCAGCAGCTCCAGGACTAGCGGGAGTGTATCCTACGGGCAGTACTCC.

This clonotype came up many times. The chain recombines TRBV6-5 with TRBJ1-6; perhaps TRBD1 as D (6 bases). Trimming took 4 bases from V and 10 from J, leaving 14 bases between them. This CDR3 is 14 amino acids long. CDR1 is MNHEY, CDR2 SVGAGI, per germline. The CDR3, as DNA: TGTGCCAGCAGTTTACAGGGTAATCGGTCACCCCTCCACTTT. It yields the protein CASSLQGNRSPLHF.

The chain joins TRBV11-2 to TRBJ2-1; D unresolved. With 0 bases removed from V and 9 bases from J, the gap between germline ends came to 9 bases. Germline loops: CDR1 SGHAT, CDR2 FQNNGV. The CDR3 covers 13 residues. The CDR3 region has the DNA TGTGCCAGCAGCTTAGACAGGATTGGTGAGCAGTTCTTC. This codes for CASSLDRIGEQFF.

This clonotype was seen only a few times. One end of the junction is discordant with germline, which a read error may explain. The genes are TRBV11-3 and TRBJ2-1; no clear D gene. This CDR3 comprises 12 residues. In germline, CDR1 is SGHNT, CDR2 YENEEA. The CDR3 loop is CANSVGYNEHFF. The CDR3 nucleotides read TGTGCCAACAGTGTGGGCTACAATGAGCATTTCTTC.

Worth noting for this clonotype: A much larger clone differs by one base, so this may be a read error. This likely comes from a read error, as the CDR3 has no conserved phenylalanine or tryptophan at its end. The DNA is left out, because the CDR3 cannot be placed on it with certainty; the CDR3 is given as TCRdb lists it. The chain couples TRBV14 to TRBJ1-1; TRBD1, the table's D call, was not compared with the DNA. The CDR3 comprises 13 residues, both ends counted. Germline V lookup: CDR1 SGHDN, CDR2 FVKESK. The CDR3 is CASSLNPGTGSIL.

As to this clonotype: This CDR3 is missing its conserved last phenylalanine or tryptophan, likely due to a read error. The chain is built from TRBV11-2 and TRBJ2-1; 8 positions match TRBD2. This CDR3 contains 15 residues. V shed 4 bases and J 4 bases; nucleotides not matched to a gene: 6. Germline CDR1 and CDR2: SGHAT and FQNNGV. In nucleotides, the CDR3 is TGTGCCAGCAGCTACACTAGCGGAAGGTACAATGAGCAGTTCTTA. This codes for CASSYTSGRYNEQFL.

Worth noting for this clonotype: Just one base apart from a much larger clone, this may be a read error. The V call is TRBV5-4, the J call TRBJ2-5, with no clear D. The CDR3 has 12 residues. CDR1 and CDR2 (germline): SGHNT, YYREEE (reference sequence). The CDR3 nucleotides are TGTGCCAGCAGCTTGATGCAAGAGTCCCAGTACTTC. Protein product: CASSLMQESQYF.

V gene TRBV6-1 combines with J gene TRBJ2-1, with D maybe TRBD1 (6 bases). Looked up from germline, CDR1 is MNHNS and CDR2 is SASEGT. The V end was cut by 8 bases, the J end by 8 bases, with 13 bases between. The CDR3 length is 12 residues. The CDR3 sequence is CASGQHSYEQFF. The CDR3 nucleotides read TGTGCCAGCGGACAGCACTCCTATGAGCAGTTCTTC.